These 8 T cell receptor beta chains came from one sample sequenced in a study of beta chain features in type 1 diabetes. Expressed TCRB transcripts got sequenced, as all isolated RNA was reverse transcribed. Data came from immunoSEQ multiplex PCR; TCRdb stores just in-frame clones and leaves some out. The sample has fewer than 550,000 clones; 11% are singletons. The sample was naive CD4+ T cells from blood. These receptors originate from a woman aged 18-29 years in good health.

This clone was counted only a few times. The chain has TRBV7-2 and TRBJ2-7, with 12 bases aligning to TRBD2. The CDR3 consists of 16 residues. Germline lookup yields CDR1 SGHTA and CDR2 FQGNSA. The V and J ends lost 0 bases and 0 bases, in that order; junction bases with no gene match: 0. The CDR3 coding sequence is TGTGCCAGCAGCTTAGCGACTAGCGGGAGCTCCTACGAGCAGTACTTC. It translates to CASSLATSGSSYEQYF. The full variable domain, in which reference TRBV7-2 and TRBJ2-7 provide the parts outside the CDR3, is GAGVSQSPSNKVTEKGKDVELRCDPISGHTALYWYRQSLGQGLEFLIYFQGNSAPDKSGLPSDRFSAERTGGSVSTLTIQRTQQEDSAVYLCASSLATSGSSYEQYFGPGTRLTVT.

This clone was seen a handful of times. The chain carries TRBV15 and TRBJ1-2; D remains unclear. Between the trimmed V and J ends, which lost 1 base and 2 bases, there was a span of 5 bases. The CDR3 has 13 residues. Germline lookup yields CDR1 LNHNV and CDR2 YYDKDF (reference sequence). The CDR3 nucleotides read TGTGCCACCAGCAGAGGGGTCAACTATGGCTACACCTTC. Its protein is CATSRGVNYGYTF.

The chain carries TRBV6-5 and TRBJ2-3; TRBD2 agrees at 12 bases. The ends lost 2 bases at V and 10 bases at J; junction bases unmatched: 7. The germline V gene has CDR1 MNHEY and CDR2 SVGAGI. The CDR3 is made up of 15 amino acids. CDR3 region: CASSYASGGAWPQYF. Written as DNA, the CDR3 is TGTGCCAGCAGTTACGCTAGCGGGGGGGCTTGGCCGCAGTATTTT.

This sequence joins TRBV5-1 and TRBJ2-2; D is uncertain. CDR3 length: 12 amino acids. The V gene lost 5 bases and the J gene lost 2 bases, with 4 bases spanning the gap. Germline loops: CDR1 SGHRS, CDR2 YFSETQ. DNA of the CDR3: TGCGCCAGCAGACTCAACACCGGGGAGCTGTTTTTT. Its protein is CASRLNTGELFF.

This clone was counted between two and nine times. The chain couples TRBV29-1 to TRBJ2-2, with D perhaps matching TRBD1 (6 bases). Trimming removed 6 bases from V and 6 bases from J, with 11 bases in between. The CDR3 runs to 12 residues. Germline CDR1 SQVTM, CDR2 ANQGSEA. CDR3 bases: TGCAGCGTCGAAACAGGGCCCGGGGAGCTGTTTTTT. Its translation is CSVETGPGELFF.

This clone was seen more than once but under ten times. This sequence joins TRBV9 and TRBJ2-7, with a possible D match to TRBD2 (6 bases). The CDR3 loop spans 16 amino acids. The V gene lost 4 bases and the J gene lost 5 bases, with 22 bases spanning the gap. Germline V gives CDR1 SGDLS, CDR2 YYNGEE. This chain's CDR3 is CASSPERRGPADEQYF. The CDR3 DNA is TGTGCCAGCAGCCCGGAGAGGCGGGGCCCGGCGGACGAGCAGTACTTC.

This rearrangement joins TRBV19 to TRBJ1-2; TRBD1 agrees at 8 bases. This CDR3 has 17 amino acids. J gave up 0 bases and V 5 bases, and 11 bases lay outside the gene matches. Germline loops: CDR1 LNHDA, CDR2 SQIVND (reference sequence). DNA for the CDR3: TGTGCCAGTAGTGCGAGAACGACAGGGGATCCTAACTATGGCTACACCTTC. Protein sequence: CASSARTTGDPNYGYTF.

J is TRBJ2-1 and V is TRBV5-1; D remains ambiguous. There are 14 residues in the CDR3. Trimming pared 6 bases from V and 4 bases from J, leaving 14 bases between. Germline lookup yields CDR1 SGHRS and CDR2 YFSETQ. In DNA, the CDR3 is TGCGCCAGCACCAAAGATAGGGTTTACAATGAGCAGTTCTTC. This gives the protein CASTKDRVYNEQFF.